Each of the 22 T cell receptor beta chains below was sequenced from the same sample in a study of blood T cells in healthy people across ages (dated by TCRdb to about 2015). The library was obtained by 5' RACE. A second PCR of about 6 to 11 cycles was performed with a sample-barcoded 5' primer and a J-beta primer mix. TCRdb ran its own pipeline on the public reads, namely fastp trimming at Q25 and MiXCR clone calling, and kept in-frame beta chains. Under each unique CDR3 protein, matching rows form one entry showing the most common genes and DNA. The sample yields 1.8 million or so distinct CDR3 sequences; 35% to 50% were counted once. The top ten clones comprise roughly 23% of the sample. Material: blood. The receptor source for this set is a human donor in good health.

V and J are TRBV6-5 and TRBJ2-1; 9 bases line up with TRBD2. Germline values: CDR1 MNHEY, CDR2 SVGAGI. V shed 2 bases and J 3 bases; nucleotides not matched to a gene: 11. The CDR3 length is 18 residues. CDR3 loop: CASSYLSRGGAFYNEQFF. The CDR3 DNA follows: TGTGCCAGCAGTTACCTCTCACGCGGGGGGGCATTCTACAATGAGCAGTTCTTC.

This chain links TRBV2 with TRBJ1-2; 7 nucleotides line up with TRBD1. This CDR3 spans 14 amino acids. CDR1 is SNHLY, CDR2 FYNNEI, per germline. V trimming: 5 bases; J trimming: 8 bases; junction bases outside the gene matches: 11. The CDR3 region has the DNA TGTGCCAGCAGTCCCTCGGGACAGCGGCCCGGCTACACCTTC. Amino acids: CASSPSGQRPGYTF.

This clonotype was seen more than once but under ten times. The chain combines TRBV11-2 with TRBJ1-2; D remains unclear. The V end was cut by 1 base, the J end by 7 bases, with 13 bases between. This CDR3 comprises 14 residues. The V gene's germline CDR1 is SGHAT and CDR2 FQNNGV. CDR3 region: CASSLGAAPGGYTF. CDR3 in DNA: TGTGCCAGCAGCTTAGGTGCAGCCCCAGGTGGCTACACCTTC.

A few counts support this clonotype. The V and J genes are TRBV6-6 and TRBJ2-7; tentative D call: TRBD2 (6 bases). The CDR3 has 13 amino acids. V was trimmed by 7 bases and J by 6 bases, leaving 16 bases between them. CDR1 MNHNY and CDR2 SVGAGI come from the germline V gene (reference sequence). The CDR3 DNA sequence: TGTGCCAGCACCAAAGGAGGGGCGGGCGAGCAGTACTTC. The encoded protein is CASTKGGAGEQYF.

V and J are TRBV4-2 and TRBJ2-7, with TRBD1 identical over 7 bases. After removal of 2 bases from V and 0 bases from J, the junction contained 7 bases not matched to a gene. CDR3 size: 16 residues. The germline V gene encodes CDR1 LGHNA and CDR2 YNFKEQ. CDR3 sequence: CASSQLDRSASYEQYF. The CDR3 DNA reads TGTGCCAGCAGCCAACTGGACAGGTCTGCCTCCTACGAGCAGTACTTC.

This clonotype was observed a handful of times. The chain carries TRBV7-2 and TRBJ1-3; TRBD1 agrees at 8 bases. The CDR3 runs 14 residues. Trimming took 6 bases from V and 0 from J; bases not matched to a gene: 1. Germline CDR1 SGHTA, CDR2 FQGNSA. Here the CDR3 reads CASRTGVSGNTIYF. The CDR3 DNA is TGTGCCAGCAGGACAGGGGTCTCTGGAAACACCATATATTTT.

This clonotype was counted between two and nine times. At one end the junction does not follow the germline gene, possibly because of a read error. The chain employs TRBV6-5 and TRBJ1-6; 9 bases are a match to TRBD1. There are 14 residues in the CDR3. The germline V gene has CDR1 MNHEY and CDR2 SVGAGI. CDR3 loop: CANSFGTGWSPLHF. The DNA of the CDR3 is TGTGCCAACAGTTTCGGGACAGGGTGGTCACCCCTCCACTTT.

The chain recombines TRBV4-3 with TRBJ2-5; D remains unclear. This CDR3 spans 14 amino acids. V was cut by 0 bases and J by 7 bases, with 12 bases left in between. The germline gives CDR1 LGHNA, CDR2 YSLEER. CDR3 protein: CASSQDGPTGTQYF. Written as DNA, the CDR3 is TGCGCCAGCAGCCAAGATGGTCCCACGGGGACCCAGTACTTC.

Points on this clonotype: Possible read error: a much larger clone is one base away. The chain employs TRBV29-1 and TRBJ2-4, with D possibly being TRBD1 or TRBD2 (5 bases each). Deletions cut 2 bases from V and 13 bases from J, with 18 bases between. There are 13 residues in the CDR3. Germline lookup yields CDR1 SQVTM and CDR2 ANQGSEA. The CDR3 region has the DNA TGCAGCGTTGAACTACTAGTGGGGGTTGAGCAGTACTTC. Its protein is CSVELLVGVEQYF.

In its sample, this clonotype was seen a few times. The rearrangement joins TRBV5-5 to TRBJ1-2; tentative D call: TRBD1 (5 bases). There are 15 residues in the CDR3. From germline, CDR1 is SGHKS and CDR2 YYEKEE (reference sequence). Trimming left V 0 bases short and J 5 bases short, with 14 bases between. The chain's CDR3 is CASSLASGRAYGYTF. The CDR3 coding sequence is TGTGCCAGCAGCTTGGCATCTGGCAGGGCATATGGCTACACCTTC.

The chain uses TRBV7-3 and TRBJ2-7; D unresolved. The CDR3 length is 14 residues. Germline assignment: CDR1 SGHTA and CDR2 FQGTGA. The ends were cut back, 8 bases at V and 5 bases at J, with 19 bases in the middle. The CDR3 region has the DNA TGTGCCAGCGGCTCCACTTTGGATGGCCACGAGCAGTACTTC. Translation gives CASGSTLDGHEQYF.

The CDR3 loop reads CASSLDFAYEQYF. CDR3 nucleotides: TGCGCCAGCAGCTTGGACTTTGCCTACGAGCAGTACTTC. V usage is TRBV5-1 and J usage is TRBJ2-7; D not resolved. V lost 0 bases and J 2 bases, leaving 6 bases between the germline ends. This CDR3 has 13 amino acids. Germline loops: CDR1 SGHRS, CDR2 YFSETQ.

This rearrangement joins TRBV5-6 to TRBJ2-1; D might be TRBD1 (6 bases). Germline assignment: CDR1 SGHDT and CDR2 YYEEEE. Trimming shortened V by 3 bases and J by 3 bases, and 16 bases separated the two germline ends. The CDR3 runs 16 residues. The CDR3 nucleotides are TGTGCCAGCAGCTCGGTGGACAGTAGCGACTACAATGAGCAGTTCTTC. Amino acids: CASSSVDSSDYNEQFF. Using reference TRBV5-6 and TRBJ2-1 for the parts outside the CDR3, the full variable domain is DAGVTQSPTHLIKTRGQQVTLRCSPKSGHDTVSWYQQALGQGPQFIFQYYEEEERQRGNFPDRFSGHQFPNYSSELNVNALLLGDSALYLCASSSVDSSDYNEQFFGPGTRLTVL.

The chain employs TRBV5-5 and TRBJ2-5; D is tentatively TRBD1 or TRBD2 (5 bases each). Germline loops: CDR1 SGHKS, CDR2 YYEKEE (reference sequence). The CDR3 has 14 amino acids. The germline V and J ends were trimmed by 4 bases and 5 bases, with 15 bases remaining between them. The CDR3 region has the DNA TGTGCCAGCAGCGGGGAGACAGTTTTTGAGACCCAGTACTTC. Residues: CASSGETVFETQYF.

The chain links TRBV4-1 to TRBJ2-7; tentatively, D is TRBD1 (6 bases). Germline-derived CDR1 and CDR2 are MGHRA and YSYEKL. This CDR3 contains 15 residues. V gave up 2 bases and J gave up 7 bases, with 18 bases separating them. CDR3 sequence reads: CASSQYPGAPLEQYF. Written as DNA, the CDR3 is TGCGCCAGCAGCCAATATCCAGGGGCCCCACTTGAGCAGTACTTC.

The DNA of the CDR3 is TGCGCCAGCAGTTGGGCATCGGGGGACCCAGATACGCAGTATTTT. It translates to CASSWASGDPDTQYF. The chain has TRBV5-1 and TRBJ2-3, with TRBD2 as a possible D gene (6 bases). The germline V gene encodes CDR1 SGHRS and CDR2 YFSETQ. This CDR3 is 15 amino acids long. The V end was cut by 5 bases, the J end by 4 bases, with 17 bases between.

The V gene is TRBV29-1, the J gene TRBJ2-2, with 11 nucleotides matching TRBD2. CDR3 length: 16 amino acids. After removal of 7 bases from V and 1 base from J, the junction contained 8 bases not matched to a gene. The germline V gene encodes CDR1 SQVTM and CDR2 ANQGSEA. CDR3 nucleotide sequence: TGCAGCGCCTATACCGGACTAGCGGGGAACACCGGGGAGCTGTTTTTT. This codes for CSAYTGLAGNTGELFF.

Points on this clonotype: Mismatch with germline at one junction end may stem from a read error. This sequence joins TRBV6-5 and TRBJ1-2; the D gene is possibly TRBD1 (5 bases). The CDR3 totals 15 residues. CDR1 and CDR2 (germline): MNHEY, SVGAGI. This CDR3 is CVSSQIGGTNYGYTF. Written as DNA, the CDR3 is TGTGTCAGCAGTCAAATTGGGGGAACTAACTATGGCTACACCTTC.

This clonotype was recorded a few times. The chain couples TRBV7-2 to TRBJ2-7; D might be TRBD1 (6 bases). The CDR3 runs to 16 residues. CDR1 is SGHTA and CDR2 is FQGNSA in the germline V gene. The ends were cut back, 5 bases at V and 1 base at J, with 18 bases in the middle. As DNA, the CDR3 is TGTGCCAGCAGCCAAAACTGGGGGCGTGGATCCTACGAGCAGTACTTC. This gives the protein CASSQNWGRGSYEQYF.

This clonotype was detected only a few times. The V gene is TRBV7-2, the J gene TRBJ2-5, with 8 bases lining up with TRBD2. Per the germline V gene, CDR1 is SGHTA and CDR2 is FQGNSA. J gave up 4 bases and V 6 bases, and 4 bases lay outside the gene matches. The CDR3 length is 13 residues. The CDR3 region has the DNA TGTGCCAGCAGAAACGGGGGGGGAGAGACCCAGTACTTC. Residues: CASRNGGGETQYF.

This clonotype has a handful of counts. The chain joins TRBV5-1 to TRBJ2-3; TRBD2 might be the D (5 bases). Germline values: CDR1 SGHRS, CDR2 YFSETQ. V was clipped by 7 bases and J by 0 bases, with 18 bases between them. The CDR3 has 16 amino acids. CDR3 sequence (DNA): TGCGCCAGCGCCGATGGGGTCGGGGTAAGCACAGATACGCAGTATTTT. Its protein is CASADGVGVSTDTQYF.

The V gene is TRBV5-1, the J gene TRBJ1-2, with TRBD1 as a possible D gene (5 bases). The CDR3 is 14 amino acids. Germline CDR1 is SGHRS and CDR2 is YFSETQ. V dropped 4 bases and J dropped 4 bases, with 14 bases sitting between them. The CDR3 nucleotides are TGCGCCAGCAGCCCCGGGACGGATTTCTATGGCTACACCTTC. It translates to CASSPGTDFYGYTF.